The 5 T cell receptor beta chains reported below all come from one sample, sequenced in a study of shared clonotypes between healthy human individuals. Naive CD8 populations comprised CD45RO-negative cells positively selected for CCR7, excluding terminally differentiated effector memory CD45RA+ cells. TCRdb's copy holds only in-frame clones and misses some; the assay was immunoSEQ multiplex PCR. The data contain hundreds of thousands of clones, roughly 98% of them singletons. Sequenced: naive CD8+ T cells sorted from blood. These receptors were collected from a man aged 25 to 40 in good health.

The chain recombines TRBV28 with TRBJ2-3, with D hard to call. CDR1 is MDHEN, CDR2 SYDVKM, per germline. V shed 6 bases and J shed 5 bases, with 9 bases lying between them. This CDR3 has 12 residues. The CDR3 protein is CASSPRIDTQYF. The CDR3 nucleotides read TGTGCCAGCAGCCCGCGTATAGATACGCAGTATTTT. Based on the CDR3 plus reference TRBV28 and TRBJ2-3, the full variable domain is DVKVTQSSRYLVKRTGEKVFLECVQDMDHENMFWYRQDPGLGLRLIYFSYDVKMKEKGDIPEGYSVSREKKERFSLILESASTNQTSMYLCASSPRIDTQYFGPGTRLTVL.

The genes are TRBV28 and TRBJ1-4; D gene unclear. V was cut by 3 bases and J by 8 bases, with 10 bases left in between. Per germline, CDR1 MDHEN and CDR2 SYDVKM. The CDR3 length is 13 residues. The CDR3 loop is CASSFRLMEKLFF. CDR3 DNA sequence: TGTGCCAGCAGTTTTCGCCTCATGGAAAAACTGTTTTTT.

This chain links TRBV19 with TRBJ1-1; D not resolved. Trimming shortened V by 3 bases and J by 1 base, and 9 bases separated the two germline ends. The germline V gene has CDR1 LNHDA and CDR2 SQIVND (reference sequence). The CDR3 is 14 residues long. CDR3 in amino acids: CASSIRMGNTEAFF. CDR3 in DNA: TGTGCCAGTAGTATCAGAATGGGGAACACTGAAGCTTTCTTT.

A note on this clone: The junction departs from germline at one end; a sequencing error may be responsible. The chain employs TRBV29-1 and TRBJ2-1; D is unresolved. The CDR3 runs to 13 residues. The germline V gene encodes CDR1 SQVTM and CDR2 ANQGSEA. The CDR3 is CSVTWPSNNEQFF. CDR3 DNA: TGCAGCGTTACCTGGCCCTCCAACAATGAGCAGTTCTTC.

CDR3 DNA sequence: TGTGCCAGCAGTGATACCCCGGGGTATGGCTACACCTTC. It translates to CASSDTPGYGYTF. The chain uses TRBV9 and TRBJ1-2; D unclear. The germline V and J ends were trimmed by 5 bases and 5 bases, with 13 bases remaining between them. Germline-derived CDR1 and CDR2 are SGDLS and YYNGEE. The CDR3 loop spans 13 amino acids.